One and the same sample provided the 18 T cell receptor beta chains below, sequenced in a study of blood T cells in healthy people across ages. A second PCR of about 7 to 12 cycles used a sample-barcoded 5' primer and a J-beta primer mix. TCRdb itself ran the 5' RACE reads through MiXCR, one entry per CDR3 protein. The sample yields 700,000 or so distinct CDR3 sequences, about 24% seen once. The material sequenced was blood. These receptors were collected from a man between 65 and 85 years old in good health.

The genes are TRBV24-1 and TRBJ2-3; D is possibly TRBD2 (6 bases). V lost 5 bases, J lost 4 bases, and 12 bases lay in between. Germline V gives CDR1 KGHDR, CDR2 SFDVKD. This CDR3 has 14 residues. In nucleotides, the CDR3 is TGTGCCACCAGTGGAATGCGGGGCCCAGATACGCAGTATTTT. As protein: CATSGMRGPDTQYF.

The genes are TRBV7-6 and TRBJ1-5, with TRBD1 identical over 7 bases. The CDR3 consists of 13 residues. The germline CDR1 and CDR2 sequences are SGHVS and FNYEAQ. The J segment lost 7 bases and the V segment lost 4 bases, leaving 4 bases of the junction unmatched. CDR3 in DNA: TGTGCCAGCAGCTCTAGACAGGGCCAGCCCCAGCATTTT. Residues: CASSSRQGQPQHF. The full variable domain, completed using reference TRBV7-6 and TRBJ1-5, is GAGVSQSPRYKVTKRGQDVALRCDPISGHVSLYWYRQALGQGPEFLTYFNYEAQQDKSGLPNDRFSAERPEGSISTLTIQRTEQRDSAMYRCASSSRQGQPQHFGDGTRLSIL.

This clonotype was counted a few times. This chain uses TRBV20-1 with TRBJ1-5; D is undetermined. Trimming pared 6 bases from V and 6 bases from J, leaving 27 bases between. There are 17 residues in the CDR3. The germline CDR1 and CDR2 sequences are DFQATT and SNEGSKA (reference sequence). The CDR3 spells CSARLLTSPGVGQPQHF. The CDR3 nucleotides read TGCAGTGCACGGTTGTTGACATCGCCTGGGGTTGGTCAGCCCCAGCATTTT.

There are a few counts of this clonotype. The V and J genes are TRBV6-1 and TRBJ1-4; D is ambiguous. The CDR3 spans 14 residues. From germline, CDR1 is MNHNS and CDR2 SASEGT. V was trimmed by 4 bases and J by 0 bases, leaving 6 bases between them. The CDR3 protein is CASSALATNEKLFF. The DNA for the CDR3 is TGTGCCAGCAGTGCCCTTGCAACTAATGAAAAACTGTTTTTT.

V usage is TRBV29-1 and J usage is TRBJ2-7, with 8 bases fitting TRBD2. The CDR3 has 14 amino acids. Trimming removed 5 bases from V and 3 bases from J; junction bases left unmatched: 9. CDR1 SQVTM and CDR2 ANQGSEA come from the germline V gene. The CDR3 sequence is CSVYQRGSSYEQYF. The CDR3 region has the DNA TGCAGCGTTTATCAGCGGGGGTCAAGCTACGAGCAGTACTTC.

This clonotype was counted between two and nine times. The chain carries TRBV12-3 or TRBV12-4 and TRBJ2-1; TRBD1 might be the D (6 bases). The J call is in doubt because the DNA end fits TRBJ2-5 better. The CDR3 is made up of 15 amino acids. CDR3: CASSPPGTIQETQYF. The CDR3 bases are TGTGCCAGCAGTCCTCCCGGGACAATCCAAGAGACCCAGTACTTC.

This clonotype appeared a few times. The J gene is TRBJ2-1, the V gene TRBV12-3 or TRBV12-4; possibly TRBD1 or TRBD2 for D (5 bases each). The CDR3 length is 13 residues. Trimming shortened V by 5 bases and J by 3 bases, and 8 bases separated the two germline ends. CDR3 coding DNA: TGTGCCAGCAGTGGGACGGTCTACAATGAGCAGTTCTTC. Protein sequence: CASSGTVYNEQFF.

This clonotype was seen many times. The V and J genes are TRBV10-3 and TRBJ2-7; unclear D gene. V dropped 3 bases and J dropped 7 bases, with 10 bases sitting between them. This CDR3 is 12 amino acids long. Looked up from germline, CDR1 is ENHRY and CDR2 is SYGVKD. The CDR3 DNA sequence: TGTGCCATCAGTGATTACGGATGGGAGCAGTACTTC. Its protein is CAISDYGWEQYF.

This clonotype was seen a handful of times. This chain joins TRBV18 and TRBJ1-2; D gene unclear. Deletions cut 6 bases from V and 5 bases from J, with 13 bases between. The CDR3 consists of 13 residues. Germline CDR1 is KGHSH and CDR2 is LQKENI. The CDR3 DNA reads TGTGCCAGCTCGAGATTAGAAACATATGGCTACACCTTC. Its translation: CASSRLETYGYTF.

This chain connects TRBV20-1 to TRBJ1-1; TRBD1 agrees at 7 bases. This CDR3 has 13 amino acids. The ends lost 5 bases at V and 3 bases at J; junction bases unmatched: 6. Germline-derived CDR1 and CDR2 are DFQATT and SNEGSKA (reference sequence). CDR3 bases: TGCAGTGCTCGAGGGGACAGTTACACTGAAGCTTTCTTT. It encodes CSARGDSYTEAFF.

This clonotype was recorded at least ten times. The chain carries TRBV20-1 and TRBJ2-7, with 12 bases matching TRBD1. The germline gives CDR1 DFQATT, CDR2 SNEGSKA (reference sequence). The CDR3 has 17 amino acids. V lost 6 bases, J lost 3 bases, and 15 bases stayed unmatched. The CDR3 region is CSATPGTGGHPLYEQYF. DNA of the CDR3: TGCAGTGCAACTCCCGGGACAGGGGGCCATCCCCTCTACGAGCAGTACTTC.

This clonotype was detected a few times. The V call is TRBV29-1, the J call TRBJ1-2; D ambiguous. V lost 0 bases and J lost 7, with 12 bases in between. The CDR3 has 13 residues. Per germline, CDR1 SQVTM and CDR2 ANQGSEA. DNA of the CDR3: TGCAGCGTTGAAGACCCATCTAGGTTTGGCTACACCTTC. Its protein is CSVEDPSRFGYTF.

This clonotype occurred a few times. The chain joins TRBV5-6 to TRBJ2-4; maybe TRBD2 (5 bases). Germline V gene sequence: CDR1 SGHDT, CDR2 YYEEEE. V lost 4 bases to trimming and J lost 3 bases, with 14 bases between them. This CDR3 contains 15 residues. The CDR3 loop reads CASSKAGVVKNIQYF. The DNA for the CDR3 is TGTGCCAGCAGCAAGGCCGGGGTGGTCAAAAACATTCAGTACTTC. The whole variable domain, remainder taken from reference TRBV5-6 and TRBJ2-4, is DAGVTQSPTHLIKTRGQQVTLRCSPKSGHDTVSWYQQALGQGPQFIFQYYEEEERQRGNFPDRFSGHQFPNYSSELNVNALLLGDSALYLCASSKAGVVKNIQYFGAGTRLSVL.

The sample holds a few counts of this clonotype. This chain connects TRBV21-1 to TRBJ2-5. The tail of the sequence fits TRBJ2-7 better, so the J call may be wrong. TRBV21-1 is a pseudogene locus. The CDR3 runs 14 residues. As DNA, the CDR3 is TGTGCCAGCGAAGGCATTTGGCGGTTCTACGAGCAGTACGTC. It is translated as CASEGIWRFYEQYV.

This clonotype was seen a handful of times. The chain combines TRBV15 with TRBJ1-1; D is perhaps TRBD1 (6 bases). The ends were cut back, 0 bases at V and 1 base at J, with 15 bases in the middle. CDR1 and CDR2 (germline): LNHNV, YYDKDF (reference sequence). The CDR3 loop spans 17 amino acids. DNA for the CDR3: TGTGCCACCAGCAGAGATTGGGGGGCATCCTCGAACACTGAAGCTTTCTTT. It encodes CATSRDWGASSNTEAFF.

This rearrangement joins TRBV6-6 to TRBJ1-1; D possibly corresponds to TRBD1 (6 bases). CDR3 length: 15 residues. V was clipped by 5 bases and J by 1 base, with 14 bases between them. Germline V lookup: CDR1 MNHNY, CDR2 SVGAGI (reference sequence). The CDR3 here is CASSNPGQKNTEAFF. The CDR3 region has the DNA TGTGCCAGCAGTAATCCGGGACAAAAGAACACTGAAGCTTTCTTT.

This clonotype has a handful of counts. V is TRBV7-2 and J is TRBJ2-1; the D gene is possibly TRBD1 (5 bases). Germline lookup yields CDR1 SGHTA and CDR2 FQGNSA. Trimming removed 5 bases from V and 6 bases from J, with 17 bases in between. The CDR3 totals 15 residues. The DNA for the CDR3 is TGTGCCAGCAGCCCGCGGCCAACAGGTTCCAATGAGCAGTTCTTC. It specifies CASSPRPTGSNEQFF. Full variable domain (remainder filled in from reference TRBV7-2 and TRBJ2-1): GAGVSQSPSNKVTEKGKDVELRCDPISGHTALYWYRQSLGQGLEFLIYFQGNSAPDKSGLPSDRFSAERTGGSVSTLTIQRTQQEDSAVYLCASSPRPTGSNEQFFGPGTRLTVL.

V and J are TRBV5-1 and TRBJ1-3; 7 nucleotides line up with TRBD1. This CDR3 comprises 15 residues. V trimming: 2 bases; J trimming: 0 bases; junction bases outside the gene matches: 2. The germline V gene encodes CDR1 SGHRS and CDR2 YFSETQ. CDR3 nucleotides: TGCGCCAGCAGCTTACAGGGGAGCTCTGGAAACACCATATATTTT. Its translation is CASSLQGSSGNTIYF. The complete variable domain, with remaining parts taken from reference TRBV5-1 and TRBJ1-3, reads KAGVTQTPRYLIKTRGQQVTLSCSPISGHRSVSWYQQTPGQGLQFLFEYFSETQRNKGNFPGRFSGRQFSNSRSEMNVSTLELGDSALYLCASSLQGSSGNTIYFGEGSWLTVV.